The rows below give T cell receptor beta chains drawn from one sample of a study of graft-versus-host responses after intestinal transplantation. Assay used: immunoSEQ multiplex PCR; TCRdb lists only in-frame clones, some missing. The table includes some 39,000 clones, 80% to 95% detected once. This specimen consisted of PBMCs, obtained around 720 days after intestinal transplantation. The receptors shown here come from a human patient who received an intestinal transplant, so some T cells may come from the graft donor. Both conserved end residues are part of each CDR3. D genes are given only for firm matches. Where a row states a size, it is once, few, many or the class of an expanded clone; other rows omit it.

J gene	clone size	V gene	D gene	CDR3 protein
TRBJ1-1	.	TRBV4-2	.	CASSDTTRATTEAFF
TRBJ2-7	.	TRBV4-1	TRBD2	CASSTETSAHSSSYEQYF
TRBJ2-1	.	TRBV6-1	.	CASTHEPLARNEQFF
TRBJ2-2	.	TRBV27	.	CASKPAGPNTGELFF
TRBJ1-2	.	TRBV6-5	.	CASRPGGANGYTF
TRBJ1-2	.	TRBV30	.	CAWSALGGYGYTF
TRBJ2-5	.	TRBV27	TRBD1	CASSLNPGTVQETQYF
TRBJ2-7	.	TRBV5-4	TRBD1	CASSVPGQGFFEQYF
TRBJ2-7	few	TRBV10-3	TRBD1	CAISGQGADEQYF
TRBJ1-2	.	TRBV29-1	.	CSVEDLGAYTF
TRBJ1-1	once	TRBV9	.	CASSPAGGGTEAFF
TRBJ2-7	.	TRBV18	TRBD1	CASSPILGTASYEQYF
TRBJ2-5	.	TRBV2	.	CASRDANQETQYF
TRBJ2-7	.	TRBV7-9	TRBD1	CASSPGQEIYEQYF
TRBJ2-3	.	TRBV14	TRBD2	CASSQDRGGGPADTQYF
TRBJ2-2	.	TRBV28	.	CASGGRPGELFF
TRBJ2-4	.	TRBV30	.	CAWTSGGQNIQYF
TRBJ2-5	.	TRBV20-1	.	CSATGETQYF
TRBJ2-3	.	TRBV7-2	TRBD1	CASSPQGVGADTQYF
TRBJ1-2	.	TRBV28	.	CASSLPGGGMRGYTF
TRBJ2-6	.	TRBV7-3	.	CASSLGRNSGANVLTF
TRBJ1-2	.	TRBV5-5	.	CASSLAGSYGYTF
TRBJ1-3	.	TRBV7-6	.	CASRHTRQGDSGNTIYF
TRBJ1-1	.	TRBV7-6	TRBD1	CASSPTGGTAFF
TRBJ2-3	.	TRBV7-2	.	CASSSLGAQYF
TRBJ2-7	once	TRBV11-2	.	CASSLGRWSSYEQYF
TRBJ2-5	.	TRBV6-5	.	CASGSDVQRFQYF
TRBJ1-2	once	TRBV5-4	.	CASSRGGDDGYTF
TRBJ2-7	.	TRBV29-1	.	CSVAGLGTYEQYF
TRBJ1-1	once	TRBV19	.	CASNRAAITNTEAFF
TRBJ1-2	.	TRBV28	.	CASSPLFNYGYTF
TRBJ1-4	.	TRBV18	.	CASSPFERANEKLFF
TRBJ1-5	.	TRBV6-6	TRBD1	CASSSQGARQPQHF
TRBJ2-1	.	TRBV11-2	.	CASSEVTWDEQFF
TRBJ2-4	.	TRBV5-6	TRBD2	CASSISGSVLNIQYF